Each of the 13 T cell receptor beta chains below was sequenced from the same sample in a study of shared clonotypes between healthy human individuals. Clones were read by immunoSEQ multiplex PCR, and TCRdb kept only the in-frame ones, dropping some. Of some 2.1 million clones in the sample, about 95% were seen once. Sequenced: naive CD4+ T cells sorted from blood. Subset noted: CD45RA+ positively selected. These receptors were collected from a man between 18 and 35 years old in good health.

The chain carries TRBV28 and TRBJ1-2; tentative D call: TRBD1 (5 bases). CDR1 and CDR2 (germline): MDHEN, SYDVKM. The CDR3 has 15 amino acids. The V end was cut by 6 bases, the J end by 2 bases, with 16 bases between. Here the CDR3 reads CASSEAGTSNYGYTF. CDR3 nucleotide sequence: TGTGCCAGCAGCGAGGCAGGGACCTCCAACTATGGCTACACCTTC.

This chain links TRBV12-5 with TRBJ1-5; maybe TRBD1 (6 bases). Germline lookup yields CDR1 LGHNT and CDR2 FRNRAP. V was cut by 7 bases and J by 6 bases, with 19 bases left in between. This CDR3 is 15 amino acids long. The CDR3 nucleotides are TGTGCTAGTGCCCAGGACAGTCTGGGGGTTCAGCCCCAGCATTTT. Amino acids: CASAQDSLGVQPQHF.

The J gene is TRBJ2-6, the V gene TRBV14; no definite D call. Trimming took off 1 base at V and 0 bases at J, with 7 bases between the two ends. The CDR3 sequence is 16 residues long. Germline-derived CDR1 and CDR2 are SGHDN and FVKESK. CDR3 amino acids: CASSQGGSSGANVLTF. The DNA of the CDR3 is TGTGCCAGCAGCCAAGGGGGAAGCTCTGGGGCCAACGTCCTGACTTTC.

The chain combines TRBV9 with TRBJ2-7; D not certain. This CDR3 is 13 amino acids long. Looked up from germline, CDR1 is SGDLS and CDR2 is YYNGEE. V was trimmed by 3 bases and J by 6 bases, leaving 13 bases between them. The CDR3 DNA follows: TGTGCCAGCAGCGGTCAACCTCCCGCCGAGCAGTACTTC. Its translation is CASSGQPPAEQYF.

The chain recombines TRBV7-8 with TRBJ1-3, with a tentative D call TRBD1 (6 bases). The CDR3 length is 16 residues. Trimming cost V 3 bases and J 2 bases, with 14 bases left between them. Per the germline V gene, CDR1 is SGHVS and CDR2 is FQNEAQ. The CDR3 nucleotides are TGTGCCAGCAGCTTCCCTCTCGGACAGACTGGAAACACCATATATTTT. Translating it yields CASSFPLGQTGNTIYF.

This chain joins TRBV6-5 and TRBJ2-2; no reliable D call. This CDR3 contains 12 residues. The V and J ends lost 6 bases and 6 bases respectively, with 8 bases between them. In germline, CDR1 is MNHEY, CDR2 SVGAGI. In DNA, the CDR3 is TGTGCCAGCAGCCGGCCCTCCGGGGAGCTGTTTTTT. Amino acid sequence: CASSRPSGELFF.

The genes are TRBV2 and TRBJ1-1; D may be TRBD1 (6 bases). This CDR3 comprises 14 residues. Trimming took off 6 bases at V and 1 base at J, with 12 bases between the two ends. CDR1 SNHLY and CDR2 FYNNEI come from the germline V gene. The CDR3 region has the DNA TGTGCCAGCAGAAACAGGGAAGCGAACACTGAAGCTTTCTTT. Its protein is CASRNREANTEAFF.

This chain uses TRBV7-2 with TRBJ1-5; TRBD1 matches at 8 bases. Germline-derived CDR1 and CDR2 are SGHTA and FQGNSA. The CDR3 spans 15 residues. Losses at the gene ends were 5 bases for V and 6 bases for J; bases not matched to a gene: 9. The CDR3 loop reads CASSPRGQKSQPQHF. The DNA for the CDR3 is TGTGCCAGCAGCCCCAGGGGGCAAAAAAGTCAGCCCCAGCATTTT.

V gene TRBV28 combines with J gene TRBJ2-7; D remains unclear. V was shortened by 4 bases and J by 0 bases, with 13 bases between the two germline ends. In germline, CDR1 is MDHEN, CDR2 SYDVKM. This CDR3 comprises 15 residues. CDR3 coding DNA: TGTGCCAGCAGTTCACGATCAGGAAGCTCCTACGAGCAGTACTTC. Translating gives CASSSRSGSSYEQYF. Complete variable domain (other parts from reference TRBV28 and TRBJ2-7): DVKVTQSSRYLVKRTGEKVFLECVQDMDHENMFWYRQDPGLGLRLIYFSYDVKMKEKGDIPEGYSVSREKKERFSLILESASTNQTSMYLCASSSRSGSSYEQYFGPGTRLTVT.

This chain links TRBV18 with TRBJ2-1, with TRBD1 identical over 12 bases. V shed 9 bases, J shed 9 bases, and the junction held 18 bases outside the gene matches. Germline lookup yields CDR1 KGHSH and CDR2 LQKENI. The CDR3 sequence is 17 residues long. CDR3 protein: CASSDPKPGTGGSEQFF. Here the CDR3 DNA reads TGTGCCAGTTCCGACCCGAAGCCCGGGACAGGGGGCAGTGAGCAGTTCTTC.

The CDR3 here is CASSLGQANSPLHF. Here the CDR3 DNA reads TGTGCCAGCAGTTTAGGACAGGCTAATTCACCCCTCCACTTT. The chain is built from TRBV6-5 and TRBJ1-6; 7 bases fit TRBD1. The V gene's germline CDR1 is MNHEY and CDR2 SVGAGI. With V trimmed by 4 bases and J by 6 bases, 3 bases remained unmatched. The CDR3 runs 14 residues.

The V call is TRBV19, the J call TRBJ1-3; D not resolved. The CDR3 length is 14 residues. V was pared by 8 bases and J by 0 bases, with 11 bases between. Germline V gene data show CDR1 as LNHDA and CDR2 as SQIVND (reference sequence). The CDR3 DNA reads TGTGCCAGTCGCGACCGGGCCTCTGGAAACACCATATATTTT. It codes for CASRDRASGNTIYF.

This clone turned up a few times. This chain links TRBV18 with TRBJ2-1; 11 positions agree with TRBD2. Trimming cost V 6 bases and J 7 bases; bases outside gene matches: 8. The CDR3 spans 15 residues. Germline assignment: CDR1 KGHSH and CDR2 LQKENI. CDR3 bases: TGTGCCAGCTCCCGGCTAGCGGGGGGTTTTAATGAGCAGTTCTTC. Protein product: CASSRLAGGFNEQFF.